This entry concerns a single TCR beta chain. The specificity of this receptor is unknown. The input lacks base qualities; no much larger clone sits a single base away. The CDR3 sequence holds 23 residues, the cysteine and phenylalanine included. Solely the CDR3 DNA is kept, with 69 bases framed from the first base. This specimen belongs to a study of shared T cell receptors in the human thymus (dated by TCRdb to the early 2020s). At the level of the whole study: The study examined how self-reactive, shared T-cell receptor alpha chains are generated in the human thymus.

Receptor libraries were prepared by the immunoSEQ multiplex PCR assay. Here the immuneACCESS table is served through TCRdb, limited to in-frame sequences with V and J called. Missing clones are a known gap in these copies; in checked studies unresolved V genes cover under half, and the rest lacks a known reason. The sample table holds about 660,000 clones, of which 80% to 90% were seen once. About 0.0094% of the sample is in the top ten clones. Separately, the same data were catalogued under a study of human thymus T cells. Looking at the second paper: Immunologically healthy infants undergoing open corrective cardiac surgery for congenital heart defects in Finland were used as donors. The thymus tissue came from surgical resects taken out during corrective cardiac surgery. Biased V and J gene segment usage appeared to be present in both thymic and peripheral blood repertoires. The related research reported highly overlapping thymic TCR repertoires among unrelated individuals. The study characterized TCR alpha and beta repertoires from about 8 infant thymus samples and a few related peripheral blood samples. Donor ages ranged from roughly 7 to 244 days, and the cohort comprised 5 to 7 male and a couple of female infants. Thymocytes were mechanically released from the tissue and were stored as pellets of 10-30 million cells at -70 degrees C. A QIAsymphony instrument was used to extract genomic DNA from the frozen cell pellets. The immunoSEQ multiplex PCR assay was used to amplify the TCRB and TCRAD loci from a standardized quantity of quality-controlled genomic DNA. The amplicons spanned the V(D)J region and were long enough to cover the CDR3 and allow V and J genes to be identified. Through the commercial immunoSEQ service, the amplicons were sequenced on an Illumina platform. Primer bias and sequencing errors were corrected as previously described, and TCRAD and TCRB were defined on the basis of the IMGT database. The repertoires were analysed using immunoSEQ Analyzer 3.0 and VDJTools for basic statistics, V/J segment usage, diversity estimates, rarefaction and pairwise overlap. Diversity was estimated using the Chao1, ChaoE, Efron-Thisted, Shannon and inverse Simpson indices, and was also estimated on datasets down-sampled to the size of the smallest sample. Repertoire overlap was determined by strict matching of CDR3 nucleotide sequence, V gene and J gene, and Jaccard-based multidimensional scaling clustering was applied. On average, thymus samples yielded around 800,000 unique TCRB clonotypes, whereas blood samples yielded some 92,000.

Sequencing used thymocytes. The TCR was taken from a boy less than two years old with a congenital heart defect. Donor details come from another sample of the same person, matched by shared clones. The sequence is built from TRBV21-1 and TRBJ1-6. TRBV21-1 has pseudogene status. Here is the DNA: TGTGCCAGCAGCAAATCCTTCTTTCACCGGGAGATATCCCGATTATCCTATAATTCACCCCTCCACTTT. It is translated as CASSKSFFHREISRLSYNSPLHF.